The 17 T cell receptor beta chains given below trace back to one sample, sequenced in a study of CD8+ T cells in alopecia areata. As for treatment: oral pan-JAK inhibitor, 5-10 mg twice daily. Isolated RNA was reverse transcribed into cDNA used as the sequencing template. Assay: immunoSEQ multiplex PCR; the TCRdb copy retains only in-frame clones and omits some. The table has around 200,000 clones, about three fifths seen once. The input for sequencing was CD8+ T cells sorted from blood, taken at week 24, from a patient treated with tofacitinib. These receptors were collected from a human donor with alopecia areata.

This clone was seen a handful of times. The CDR3 region is CSVDRGGGNTEAFF. The CDR3 DNA follows: TGCAGCGTTGATAGGGGTGGGGGGAACACTGAAGCTTTCTTT. This chain connects TRBV29-1 to TRBJ1-1; D might be TRBD1 (5 bases). This CDR3 contains 14 residues. Germline assignment: CDR1 SQVTM and CDR2 ANQGSEA. With 3 bases removed from V and 1 base from J, the gap between germline ends came to 12 bases. Looking up the rest from reference TRBV29-1 and TRBJ1-1 gives the full variable domain: SAVISQKPSRDICQRGTSLTIQCQVDSQVTMMFWYRQQPGQSLTLIATANQGSEATYESGFVIDKFPISRPNLTFSTLTVSNMSPEDSSIYLCSVDRGGGNTEAFFGQGTRLTVV.

The V gene is TRBV5-6, the J gene TRBJ2-5; D is undetermined. The DNA end is more similar to TRBJ2-7, so the J call may be wrong. Per germline, CDR1 SGHDT and CDR2 YYEEEE. This CDR3 spans 13 amino acids. In nucleotides, the CDR3 is TGTGCCAGCAGCTTGGGGGCAGACTACGAGCAGTACTTC. This encodes CASSLGADYEQYF.

The genes are TRBV6-5 and TRBJ2-3; D unresolved. The length of the CDR3 is 13 residues. Trimming removed 0 bases at V and 2 bases at J, with 3 bases between. The germline V gene has CDR1 MNHEY and CDR2 SVGAGI. The CDR3 here is CASSYSTTDTQYF. As DNA, the CDR3 is TGTGCCAGCAGTTACTCTACCACAGATACGCAGTATTTT.

The chain's CDR3 is CAWSPGGGGDGYTF. The CDR3 bases are TGTGCCTGGAGTCCTGGTGGGGGGGGTGATGGCTACACCTTC. V gene TRBV30 combines with J gene TRBJ1-2, with D possibly matching TRBD1 (5 bases). Germline CDR1 is GTSNPN and CDR2 is SVGIG (reference sequence). V lost 2 bases and J 6 bases, leaving 16 bases between the germline ends. The CDR3 loop spans 14 amino acids. The whole variable domain, remainder taken from reference TRBV30 and TRBJ1-2, is SQTIHQWPATLVQPVGSPLSLECTVEGTSNPNLYWYRQAAGRGLQLLFYSVGIGQISSEVPQNLSASRPQDRQFILSSKKLLLSDSGFYLCAWSPGGGGDGYTFGSGTRLTVV.

The genes are TRBV9 and TRBJ2-2, with 8 bases that match TRBD1. V trimming: 4 bases; J trimming: 0 bases; junction bases outside the gene matches: 5. Germline V gene sequence: CDR1 SGDLS, CDR2 YYNGEE. The CDR3 is 16 residues long. CDR3: CASSLGTGPNTGELFF. The CDR3 nucleotides are TGTGCCAGCAGCTTGGGGACAGGACCGAACACCGGGGAGCTGTTTTTT.

The gene calls are TRBV13 and TRBJ2-7; TRBD2 agrees at 8 bases. There are 13 residues in the CDR3. The germline gives CDR1 PRHDT, CDR2 FYEKMQ (reference sequence). The ends lost 3 bases at V and 3 bases at J; junction bases unmatched: 1. The CDR3 DNA follows: TGTGCCAGCAGCTTGCGGGGGGACTACGAGCAGTACTTC. Residues: CASSLRGDYEQYF.

This clone has only one observation. Sequence at one end of the junction differs from germline and may be a read error. V and J are TRBV9 and TRBJ1-1; D ambiguous. Germline lookup yields CDR1 SGDLS and CDR2 YYNGEE. The CDR3 is 10 amino acids. CDR3 nucleotides: TGTGCCAGCAGCGTGAGACGGACGGGATTT. It translates to CASSVRRTGF.

The CDR3 sequence is CASRDGTGVNQPQHF. The DNA of the CDR3 is TGTGCCAGTAGAGACGGGACAGGGGTCAATCAGCCCCAGCATTTT. The chain uses TRBV19 and TRBJ1-5, with 10 bases matching TRBD1. CDR1 is LNHDA and CDR2 is SQIVND in the germline V gene (reference sequence). The CDR3 covers 15 residues. The V segment lost 6 bases and the J segment 3 bases; nucleotides outside the gene matches: 5.

This rearrangement joins TRBV11-1 to TRBJ2-1; TRBD2 agrees at 9 bases. The CDR3 spans 17 residues. CDR1 is SGHAT and CDR2 is FQDESV in the germline V gene (reference sequence). Trimming cost V 3 bases and J 7 bases; bases outside gene matches: 13. CDR3 region: CASSFGFTSGGINEQFF. The CDR3 nucleotides are TGTGCCAGCAGCTTTGGTTTCACAAGCGGGGGGATTAATGAGCAGTTCTTC. Looking up the rest from reference TRBV11-1 and TRBJ2-1 gives the full variable domain: EAEVAQSPRYKITEKSQAVAFWCDPISGHATLYWYRQILGQGPELLVQFQDESVVDDSQLPKDRFSAERLKGVDSTLKIQPAELGDSAMYLCASSFGFTSGGINEQFFGPGTRLTVL.

The chain combines TRBV13 with TRBJ2-7; 8 nucleotides align to TRBD1. CDR3 length: 14 amino acids. Germline assignment: CDR1 PRHDT and CDR2 FYEKMQ (reference sequence). The V and J ends lost 5 bases and 5 bases, in that order; junction bases with no gene match: 8. CDR3 loop: CASSPRQGRNEQYF. The CDR3 bases are TGTGCCAGCAGCCCCAGACAGGGGAGGAACGAGCAGTACTTC.

This clone was detected a few times. This chain links TRBV2 with TRBJ2-3; possibly TRBD1 for D (6 bases). V was shortened by 2 bases and J by 5 bases, with 8 bases between the two germline ends. Germline values: CDR1 SNHLY, CDR2 FYNNEI. There are 13 residues in the CDR3. CDR3 coding DNA: TGTGCCAGCAGTGAATACAGGGTAGATACGCAGTATTTT. Translation: CASSEYRVDTQYF.

The chain carries TRBV6-5 and TRBJ2-2, with D tentatively TRBD2 (6 bases). The CDR3 contains 13 residues. Germline CDR1 MNHEY, CDR2 SVGAGI. The V gene lost 6 bases and the J gene lost 6 bases, with 11 bases spanning the gap. The CDR3 protein is CASSEWGAGELFF. The CDR3 coding sequence is TGTGCCAGCAGCGAATGGGGGGCCGGGGAGCTGTTTTTT.

The chain links TRBV2 to TRBJ2-2; TRBD2 matches at 13 bases. Looked up from germline, CDR1 is SNHLY and CDR2 is FYNNEI. Trimming at V came to 4 bases and at J to 4 bases, leaving 0 bases not matched to a gene. The CDR3 extends over 15 amino acids. This CDR3 reads CASSGLAGGTGELFF. CDR3 DNA: TGTGCCAGCAGTGGACTAGCGGGGGGCACCGGGGAGCTGTTTTTT.

The chain combines TRBV11-2 with TRBJ2-7; 11 positions agree with TRBD1. CDR1 SGHAT and CDR2 FQNNGV come from the germline V gene. The CDR3 runs 15 residues. J gave up 5 bases and V 1 base, and 4 bases lay outside the gene matches. The CDR3 coding sequence is TGTGCCAGCAGCTTAGCAAGGGACAGGGGGGACGAGCAGTACTTC. Its protein is CASSLARDRGDEQYF.

In this sample, this clone turned up a few times. The chain uses TRBV29-1 and TRBJ2-3, with D possibly matching TRBD2 (7 bases). Germline CDR1 and CDR2: SQVTM and ANQGSEA. The CDR3 loop spans 13 amino acids. The V and J ends lost 4 bases and 2 bases respectively, with 10 bases between them. The CDR3 DNA reads TGCAGCGTTGCGGGGGGCTTCACAGATACGCAGTATTTT. As protein: CSVAGGFTDTQYF.

The chain couples TRBV30 to TRBJ2-1; 11 nucleotides match TRBD1. Germline-derived CDR1 and CDR2 are GTSNPN and SVGIG (reference sequence). Trimming took 2 bases from V and 9 from J; bases not matched to a gene: 6. This CDR3 has 14 residues. The CDR3 sequence is CAWSIGTGGFEQFF. The CDR3 DNA reads as TGTGCCTGGAGTATTGGGACAGGGGGTTTTGAGCAGTTCTTC.

About this clone: Different DNA sequences within this sample yield the same CDR3. The chain employs TRBV2 and TRBJ2-1; D might be TRBD1 (6 bases). Germline V gene data show CDR1 as SNHLY and CDR2 as FYNNEI. This CDR3 region has 15 residues. Trimming took off 3 bases at V and 0 bases at J, with 9 bases between the two ends. The CDR3 DNA reads TGTGCCAGCAGTGAGGGACAAAGCTCCTACAATGAGCAGTTCTTC. As protein: CASSEGQSSYNEQFF.